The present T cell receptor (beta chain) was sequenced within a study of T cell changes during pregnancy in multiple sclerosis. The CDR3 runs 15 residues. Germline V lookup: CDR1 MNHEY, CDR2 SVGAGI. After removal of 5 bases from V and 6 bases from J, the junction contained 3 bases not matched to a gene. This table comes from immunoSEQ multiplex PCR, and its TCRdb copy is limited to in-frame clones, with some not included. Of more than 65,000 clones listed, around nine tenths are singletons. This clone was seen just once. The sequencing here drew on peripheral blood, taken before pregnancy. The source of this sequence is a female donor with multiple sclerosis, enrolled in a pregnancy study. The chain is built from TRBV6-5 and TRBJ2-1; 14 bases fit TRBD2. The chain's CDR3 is CASSTTSGRANEQFF. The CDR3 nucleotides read TGTGCCAGCAGTACGACTAGCGGGAGGGCCAATGAGCAGTTCTTC.